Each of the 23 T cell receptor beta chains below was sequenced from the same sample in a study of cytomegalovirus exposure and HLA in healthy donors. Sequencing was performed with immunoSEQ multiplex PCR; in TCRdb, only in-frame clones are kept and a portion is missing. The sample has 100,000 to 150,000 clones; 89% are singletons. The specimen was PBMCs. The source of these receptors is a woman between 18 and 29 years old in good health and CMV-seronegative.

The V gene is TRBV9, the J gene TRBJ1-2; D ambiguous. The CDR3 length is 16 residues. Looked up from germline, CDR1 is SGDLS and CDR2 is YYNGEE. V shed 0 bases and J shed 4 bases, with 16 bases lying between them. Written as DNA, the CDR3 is TGTGCCAGCAGCGTAGCCCCGCACTCCCAAGTCTATGGCTACACCTTC. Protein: CASSVAPHSQVYGYTF.

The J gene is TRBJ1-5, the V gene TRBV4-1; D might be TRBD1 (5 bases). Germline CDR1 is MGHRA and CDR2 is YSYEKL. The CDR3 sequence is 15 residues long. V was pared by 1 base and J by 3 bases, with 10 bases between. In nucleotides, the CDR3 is TGCGCCAGCAGCCAAGTTTTGACAGACAATCAGCCCCAGCATTTT. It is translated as CASSQVLTDNQPQHF.

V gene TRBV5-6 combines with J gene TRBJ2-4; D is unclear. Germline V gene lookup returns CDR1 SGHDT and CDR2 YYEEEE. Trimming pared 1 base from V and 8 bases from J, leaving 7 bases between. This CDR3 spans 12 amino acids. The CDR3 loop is CASSLSGYIQYF. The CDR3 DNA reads TGTGCCAGCAGCTTGTCCGGGTACATTCAGTACTTC.

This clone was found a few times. This CDR3 is CASSAGGVEDTQYF. CDR3 DNA: TGCGCCAGCAGCGCCGGAGGGGTCGAAGATACGCAGTATTTT. V is TRBV5-1 and J is TRBJ2-3; possible D gene TRBD2, 6 bases. This CDR3 is built from 14 residues. The germline CDR1 and CDR2 sequences are SGHRS and YFSETQ. V gave up 4 bases and J gave up 5 bases, with 14 bases separating them.

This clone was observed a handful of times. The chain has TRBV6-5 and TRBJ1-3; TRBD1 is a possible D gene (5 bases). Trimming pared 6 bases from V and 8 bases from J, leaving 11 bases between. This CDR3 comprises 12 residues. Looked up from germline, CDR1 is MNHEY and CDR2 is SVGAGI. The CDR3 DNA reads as TGTGCCAGCAGCCCCACGGGGGACACCATATATTTT. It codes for CASSPTGDTIYF.

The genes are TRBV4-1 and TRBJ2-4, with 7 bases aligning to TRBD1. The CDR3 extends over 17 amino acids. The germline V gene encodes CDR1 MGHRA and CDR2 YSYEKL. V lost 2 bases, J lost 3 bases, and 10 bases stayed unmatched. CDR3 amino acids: CASSQPRTGGLKNIQYF. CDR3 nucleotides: TGCGCCAGCAGCCAACCCCGGACAGGAGGTCTCAAAAACATTCAGTACTTC.

CDR3 nucleotide sequence: TGTGCCAGCAGCGCCTCCAGGGGAGCCTCTGAAGCTTTCTTT. Amino acid sequence: CASSASRGASEAFF. The V and J genes are TRBV9 and TRBJ1-1; TRBD1 might be the D (6 bases). V gave up 3 bases and J gave up 6 bases, with 15 bases separating them. The CDR3 is made up of 14 amino acids. Per the germline V gene, CDR1 is SGDLS and CDR2 is YYNGEE. Based on the CDR3 plus reference TRBV9 and TRBJ1-1, the full variable domain is DSGVTQTPKHLITATGQRVTLRCSPRSGDLSVYWYQQSLDQGLQFLIQYYNGEERAKGNILERFSAQQFPDLHSELNLSSLELGDSALYFCASSASRGASEAFFGQGTRLTVV.

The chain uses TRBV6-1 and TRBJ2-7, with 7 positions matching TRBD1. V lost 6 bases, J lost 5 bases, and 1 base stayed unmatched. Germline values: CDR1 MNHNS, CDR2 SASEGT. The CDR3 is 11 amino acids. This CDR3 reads CASRQGNEQYF. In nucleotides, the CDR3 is TGTGCCAGCAGACAGGGGAACGAGCAGTACTTC.

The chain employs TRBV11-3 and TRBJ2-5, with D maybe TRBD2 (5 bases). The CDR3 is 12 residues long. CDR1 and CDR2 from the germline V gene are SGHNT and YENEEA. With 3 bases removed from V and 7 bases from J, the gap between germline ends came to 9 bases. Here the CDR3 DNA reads TGTGCCAGCAGCTTCGGGGTGGGGACCCAGTACTTC. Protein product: CASSFGVGTQYF.

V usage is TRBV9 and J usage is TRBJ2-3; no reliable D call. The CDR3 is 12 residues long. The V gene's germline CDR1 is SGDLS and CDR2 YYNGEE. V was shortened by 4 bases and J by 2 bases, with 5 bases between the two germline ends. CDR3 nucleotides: TGTGCCAGCAGCTTATACACAGATACGCAGTATTTT. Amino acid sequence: CASSLYTDTQYF.

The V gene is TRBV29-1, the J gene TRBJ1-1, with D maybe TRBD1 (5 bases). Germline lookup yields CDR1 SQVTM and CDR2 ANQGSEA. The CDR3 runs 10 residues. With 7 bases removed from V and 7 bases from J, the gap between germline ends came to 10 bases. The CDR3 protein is CSALQVEAFF. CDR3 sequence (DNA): TGCAGCGCCTTACAGGTTGAAGCTTTCTTT.

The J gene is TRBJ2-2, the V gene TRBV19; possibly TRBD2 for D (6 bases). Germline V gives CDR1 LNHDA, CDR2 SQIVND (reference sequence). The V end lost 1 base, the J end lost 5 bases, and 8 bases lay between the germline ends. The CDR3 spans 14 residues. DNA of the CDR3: TGTGCCAGTAGTATAGTTGCGGGAACCGGGGAGCTGTTTTTT. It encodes CASSIVAGTGELFF.

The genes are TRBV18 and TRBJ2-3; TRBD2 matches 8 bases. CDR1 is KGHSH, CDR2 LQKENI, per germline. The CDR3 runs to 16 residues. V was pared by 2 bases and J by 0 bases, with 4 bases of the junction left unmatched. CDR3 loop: CASSPFRGGSTDTQYF. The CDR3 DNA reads TGTGCCAGCTCACCATTCCGCGGGGGGAGCACAGATACGCAGTATTTT.

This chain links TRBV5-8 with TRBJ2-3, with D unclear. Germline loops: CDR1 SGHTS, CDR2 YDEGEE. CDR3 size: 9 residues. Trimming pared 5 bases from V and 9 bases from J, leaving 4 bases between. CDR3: CASSSTQYF. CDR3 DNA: TGTGCCAGCAGTTCGACGCAGTATTTT.

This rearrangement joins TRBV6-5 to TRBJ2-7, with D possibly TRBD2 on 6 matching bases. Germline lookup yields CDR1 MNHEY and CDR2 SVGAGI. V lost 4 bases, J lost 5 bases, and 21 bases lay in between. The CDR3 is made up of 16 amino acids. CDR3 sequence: CASSFTGTPYSDEQYF. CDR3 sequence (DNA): TGTGCCAGCAGTTTCACCGGGACTCCATATAGCGACGAGCAGTACTTC.

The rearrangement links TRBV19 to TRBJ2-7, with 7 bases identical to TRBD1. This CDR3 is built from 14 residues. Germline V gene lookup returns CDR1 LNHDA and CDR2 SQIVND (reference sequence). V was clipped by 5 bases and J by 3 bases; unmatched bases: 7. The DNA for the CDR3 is TGTGCCAGTAGTGGCCGGGACAGCCTCTACGAGCAGTACTTC. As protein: CASSGRDSLYEQYF.

The CDR3: CASSLGHGGSYNEQFF. CDR3 DNA sequence: TGTGCCAGCAGCTTAGGGCATGGCGGCTCCTACAATGAGCAGTTCTTC. The V and J genes are TRBV7-6 and TRBJ2-1; D is undetermined. Germline loops: CDR1 SGHVS, CDR2 FNYEAQ. V was clipped by 1 base and J by 0 bases, with 10 bases between them. The CDR3 contains 16 residues.

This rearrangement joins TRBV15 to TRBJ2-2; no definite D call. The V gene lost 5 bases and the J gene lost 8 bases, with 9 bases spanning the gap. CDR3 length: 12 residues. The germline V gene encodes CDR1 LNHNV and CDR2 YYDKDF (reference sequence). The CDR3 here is CATSVWAGELFF. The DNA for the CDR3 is TGTGCCACCAGCGTCTGGGCTGGGGAGCTGTTTTTT. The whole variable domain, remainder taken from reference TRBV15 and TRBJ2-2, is DAMVIQNPRYQVTQFGKPVTLSCSQTLNHNVMYWYQQKSSQAPKLLFHYYDKDFNNEADTPDNFQSRRPNTSFCFLDIRSPGLGDTAMYLCATSVWAGELFFGEGSRLTVL.

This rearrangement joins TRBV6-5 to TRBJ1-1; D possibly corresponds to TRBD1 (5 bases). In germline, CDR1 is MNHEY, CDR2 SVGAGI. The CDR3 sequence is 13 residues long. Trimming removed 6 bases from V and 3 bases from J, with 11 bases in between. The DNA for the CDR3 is TGTGCCAGCAGACCCTCCAGGGACACTGAAGCTTTCTTT. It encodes CASRPSRDTEAFF.

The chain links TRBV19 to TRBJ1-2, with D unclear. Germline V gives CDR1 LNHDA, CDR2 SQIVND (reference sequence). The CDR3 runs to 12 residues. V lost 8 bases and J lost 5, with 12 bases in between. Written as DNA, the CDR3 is TGTGCCAGTGTGATCGGGTCTTATGGCTACACCTTC. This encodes CASVIGSYGYTF.

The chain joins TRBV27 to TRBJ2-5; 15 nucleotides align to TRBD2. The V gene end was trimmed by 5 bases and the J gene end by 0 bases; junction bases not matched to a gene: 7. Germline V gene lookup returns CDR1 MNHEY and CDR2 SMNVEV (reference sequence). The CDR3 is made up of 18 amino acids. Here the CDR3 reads CASSRGLAGGQYQETQYF. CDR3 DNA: TGTGCCAGCAGTCGGGGACTAGCGGGGGGTCAGTACCAAGAGACCCAGTACTTC.

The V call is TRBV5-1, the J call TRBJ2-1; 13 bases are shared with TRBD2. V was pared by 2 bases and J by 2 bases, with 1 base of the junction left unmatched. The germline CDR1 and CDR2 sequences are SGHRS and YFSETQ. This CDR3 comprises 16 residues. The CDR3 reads CASSLLAGGTYNEQFF. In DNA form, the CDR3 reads TGCGCCAGCAGCTTACTAGCGGGGGGGACCTACAATGAGCAGTTCTTC.

The CDR3 region is CASNRVMNTEAFF. DNA for the CDR3: TGTGCCAGTAACAGGGTTATGAACACTGAAGCTTTCTTT. This chain links TRBV7-3 with TRBJ1-1; TRBD1 might be the D (6 bases). V was trimmed by 9 bases and J by 0 bases, leaving 11 bases between them. This CDR3 is built from 13 residues. Germline loops: CDR1 SGHTA, CDR2 FQGTGA. The full variable domain, its missing parts supplied by reference TRBV7-3 and TRBJ1-1, is GAGVSQTPSNKVTEKGKYVELRCDPISGHTALYWYRQSLGQGPEFLIYFQGTGAADDSGLPNDRFFAVRPEGSVSTLKIQRTERGDSAVYLCASNRVMNTEAFFGQGTRLTVV.